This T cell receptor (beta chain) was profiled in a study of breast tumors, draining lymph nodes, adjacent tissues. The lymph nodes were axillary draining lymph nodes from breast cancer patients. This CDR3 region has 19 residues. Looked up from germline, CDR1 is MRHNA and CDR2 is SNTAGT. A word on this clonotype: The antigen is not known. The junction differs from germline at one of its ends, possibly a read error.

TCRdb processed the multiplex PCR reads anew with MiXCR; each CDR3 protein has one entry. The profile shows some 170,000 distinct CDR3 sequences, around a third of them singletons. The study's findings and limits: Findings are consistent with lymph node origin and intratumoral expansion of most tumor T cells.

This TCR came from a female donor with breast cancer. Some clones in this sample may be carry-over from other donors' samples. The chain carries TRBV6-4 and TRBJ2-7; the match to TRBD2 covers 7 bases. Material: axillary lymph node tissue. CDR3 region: CASSHSESKRLAASYEQYF. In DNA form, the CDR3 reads TGTGCCAGCAGTCACTCGGAATCAAAAAGACTAGCAGCCTCCTACGAGCAGTACTTC.